The clone carrying this TCR beta chain came up once. Its antigen is unknown. These data originate in a study of T cell repertoires in cytomegalovirus infection. TCRdb called the reads again in MiXCR, with one record for every CDR3 protein. The sample shows approximately 270,000 distinct CDR3 sequences, 20% to 25% of them seen only once. The CDR3 runs to 13 residues. V was shortened by 2 bases and J by 3 bases, with 6 bases between the two germline ends. The germline CDR1 and CDR2 sequences are MRHNA and SNTAGT. The chain employs TRBV6-4 and TRBJ2-3; D unclear. This TCR was recovered from a human donor in good health (CMV status not recorded). Some clones in this sample may be carry-over from other donors' samples. Here the sequenced sample was cultured PBMCs, taken from culture after CMV antigen stimulation. The CDR3 DNA reads TGTGCCAGCAGTGACGCGGTAACAGATACGCAGTATTTT. Translation: CASSDAVTDTQYF.